This TCR beta chain was documented in a study of regulatory T cells in long-lasting Graves disease. This clonotype has at least ten counts. CDR3 regions were amplified by Arm-PCR using iRepertoire HTBI primers to build TCR beta libraries. Via MiXCR, TCRdb re-called the multiplex PCR reads, giving one row per CDR3 protein. The table shows around 450,000 distinct CDR3 sequences, with over 12% occurring only once. Trimming removed 6 bases from V and 8 bases from J; junction bases left unmatched: 5. This CDR3 comprises 12 residues. Germline CDR1 PRHDT, CDR2 FYEKMQ (reference sequence). Time point noted: newly diagnosed GD, antithyroid drugs for less than 3 months. Researchers made the TCR library from RNA that was extracted from PBMCs. The same sample was also used in a study of T cells in Graves' hyperthyroidism and ophthalmopathy.

This receptor was taken from a woman between 40 and 50 years old with Graves disease. Sequences were derived from peripheral blood mononuclear cells (PBMCs), sampled at new diagnosis, from a patient treated with antithyroid drugs. The chain couples TRBV13 to TRBJ1-2; TRBD1 matches 8 bases. The CDR3 DNA follows: TGTGCCAGCAGTCATAGGACAGGGGGCTACACCTTC. Residues: CASSHRTGGYTF.